The T cell receptor beta chain under discussion was sequenced for a study of cytomegalovirus exposure and HLA in healthy donors. This CDR3 contains 14 residues. V lost 7 bases to trimming and J lost 8 bases; unmatched junction nucleotides: 12. Germline V CDR1 and CDR2: MNHNS, SASEGT. The data were produced by immunoSEQ multiplex PCR, yet TCRdb's version contains in-frame clones alone and is incomplete. The table lists more than 85,000 clones, roughly 89% of them singletons. The sequence derives from a woman in her late teens or twenties in good health and CMV-seronegative. The sequencing sample was made of PBMCs. The V call is TRBV6-1, the J call TRBJ1-2; 8 bases line up with TRBD1. The CDR3 region has the DNA TGTGCCAGCATCGACCCCTGGACAGGGTCGGGCTACACCTTC. Its translation is CASIDPWTGSGYTF.